Listed here are 3 T cell receptor beta chains from one sample, sequenced in a study of immune heterogeneity within non-small cell lung tumors. Multiplex PCR (32 V and 13 J primers) was used to amplify the TCR beta CDR3. TCRdb re-derived calls from the multiplex PCR reads in MiXCR, one entry per CDR3 protein. The sample has roughly 3,000 distinct CDR3 sequences, around 40% seen once. Bulk tumor genomic DNA served as template, at around 600 ng per sample. Several biopsies were collected from each primary tumor during surgery. They were spaced as far apart as possible within the tumor mass. These patients got curative surgery after being newly diagnosed with untreated non-small cell lung cancer. The sample taken for sequencing was lung tumor tissue. Receptors originate from a man in his fifties or sixties with non-small cell lung cancer.

This clonotype is medium-sized within its sample. CDR3 sequence reads: CASSISGVAYNQPQHF. CDR3 in DNA: TGTGCCAGTAGTATCTCGGGTGTTGCTTACAATCAGCCCCAGCATTTT. The V gene is TRBV19, the J gene TRBJ1-5; D gene uncertain. Trimming took 3 bases from V and 3 from J, leaving 15 bases between them. Germline V gene lookup returns CDR1 LNHDA and CDR2 SQIVND (reference sequence). There are 16 residues in the CDR3.

V is TRBV27 and J is TRBJ2-1, with D possibly TRBD2 on 5 matching bases. Germline CDR1 reads MNHEY; CDR2 reads SMNVEV (reference sequence). The germline V and J ends were trimmed by 8 bases and 0 bases, with 14 bases remaining between them. The CDR3 runs 15 residues. The CDR3 region has the DNA TGTGCCAGCCAGTACCGGGGAGTCTCCTACAATGAGCAGTTCTTC. Its protein product is CASQYRGVSYNEQFF.

The chain recombines TRBV28 with TRBJ1-2, with no clear D. Trimming took 8 bases from V and 8 from J, leaving 15 bases between them. This CDR3 is built from 12 residues. CDR1 is MDHEN, CDR2 SYDVKM, per germline. CDR3 region: CASPVVGFGYTF. CDR3 coding DNA: TGTGCCAGCCCTGTAGTGGGTTTCGGCTACACCTTC.